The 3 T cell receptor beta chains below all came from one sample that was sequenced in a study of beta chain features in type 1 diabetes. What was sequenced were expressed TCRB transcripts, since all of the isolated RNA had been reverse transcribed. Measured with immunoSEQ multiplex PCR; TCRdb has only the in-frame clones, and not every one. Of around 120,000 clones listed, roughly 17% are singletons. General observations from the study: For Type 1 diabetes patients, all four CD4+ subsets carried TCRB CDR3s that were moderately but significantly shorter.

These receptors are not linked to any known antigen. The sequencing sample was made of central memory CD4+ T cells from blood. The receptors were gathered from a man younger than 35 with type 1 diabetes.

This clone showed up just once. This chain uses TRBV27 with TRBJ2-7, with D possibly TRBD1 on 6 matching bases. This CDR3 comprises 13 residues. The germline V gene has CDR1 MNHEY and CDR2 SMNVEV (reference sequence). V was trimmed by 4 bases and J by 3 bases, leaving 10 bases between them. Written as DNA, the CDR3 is TGTGCCAGCAGTTGGGGACAAGACTACGAGCAGTACTTC. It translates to CASSWGQDYEQYF.

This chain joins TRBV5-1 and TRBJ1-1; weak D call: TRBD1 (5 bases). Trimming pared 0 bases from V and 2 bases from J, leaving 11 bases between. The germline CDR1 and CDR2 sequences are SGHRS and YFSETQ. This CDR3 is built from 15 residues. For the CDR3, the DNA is TGCGCCAGCAGCTTGGCTTGGACACACAACACTGAAGCTTTCTTT. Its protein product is CASSLAWTHNTEAFF.

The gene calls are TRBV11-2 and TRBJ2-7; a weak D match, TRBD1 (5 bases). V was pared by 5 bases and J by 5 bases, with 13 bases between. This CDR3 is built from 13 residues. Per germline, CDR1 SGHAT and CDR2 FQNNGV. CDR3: CASSIRETDEQYF. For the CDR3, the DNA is TGTGCCAGCAGCATCAGGGAAACCGACGAGCAGTACTTC.